This T cell receptor (beta chain) was recorded in a study of blood T cell repertoires in COVID-19 (dated by TCRdb to 2020 to 2022). Looking at the study overall: The collaborator samples originated in the United States, Italy and Spain and spanned the acute and convalescent phases of COVID-19. The sample metadata nearly always contained a de-identified subject ID, COVID-19 status, age in years and sex. The repertoires were made available in a free public database intended to serve as a resource for research on the immune response to SARS-CoV-2. The dataset comprised deeply sampled blood TCRbeta repertoires from subjects exposed to, actively infected with, or recovered from COVID-19. Where available, HLA class I and class II types were taken from metadata supplied by the sample provider and were not determined by assay-based typing. The samples were drawn from the first 160 participants of the ongoing ImmuneRACE study and from some 1,300 subjects provided by 6 global collaborators. The prospective study material was composed of cDNA or gDNA derived from T cells, B-cell-depleted T cells, or PBMCs.

CDR1 and CDR2 are read off the germline V gene as MDHEN and SYDVKM. V gives up 4 bases and J gives up 6 bases, and the segment between their germline ends measures 15 bases. The CDR3 spans 15 residues, from the cysteine through the phenylalanine. Only CDR3 DNA is held: 45 bases, read in frame from base 1. Results and caveats for the whole study, not just this receptor: The amount of clinical and demographic metadata varied by source and participant and was provided uncurated.

Comments on this clone: Its binding antigen is unknown. Per-nucleotide qualities are absent, and no much larger clonotype sits a single base away.

Each collaborating institution followed its own protocols to collect whole blood in K2EDTA tubes. For TCRbeta analysis, collaborator samples were shipped as frozen whole blood, as isolated PBMCs, or as DNA extracted from either sample type. TCRbeta CDR3 regions were amplified from genomic DNA using the immunoSEQ Assay, a bias-controlled multiplex PCR. The paper's processing steps were these. Within the assay, amplification of reference gene primers was used to estimate how many nucleated cells each sample contained. To quantify the absolute abundance of each unique TCRbeta CDR3 rearrangement, sequence reads were collapsed and filtered. For each sample, productive Simpson clonality was calculated by taking the square root of Simpson's diversity index across productive rearrangements. TCRdb took over this immuneACCESS table, retaining in-frame rearrangements with V and J assigned. Such tables are incomplete; in checked studies, under half of the missing clones stem from an unresolved V gene, and the remainder is unexplained. D and trimming were read from the DNA, whereas the V and J calls and clone size are those reported in that table. The sample contains about 210,000 clones, 83% of them found a single time. 2.5% of the sample lies in the top ten.

The sample taken for sequencing was peripheral blood. The chain uses TRBV28 and TRBJ2-2; the D gene is perhaps TRBD1, from 6 matching bases. This TCR was sampled from a woman between 35 and 50 years old with active or convalescent COVID-19. The CDR3 region reads CASSSSGEKAGELFF. The base sequence is TGTGCCAGCAGTTCCTCAGGGGAGAAAGCCGGGGAGCTGTTTTTT. With the rest looked up from the reference TRBV28 and TRBJ2-2 genes rather than sequenced, the full variable domain is DVKVTQSSRYLVKRTGEKVFLECVQDMDHENMFWYRQDPGLGLRLIYFSYDVKMKEKGDIPEGYSVSREKKERFSLILESASTNQTSMYLCASSSSGEKAGELFFGEGSRLTVL.